The rows below give T cell receptor beta chains drawn from one sample of a study of response to subunit inactivated influenza vaccine. TCRdb processed the RT-PCR reads anew with MiXCR; each CDR3 protein has one entry. Among about 570,000 distinct CDR3 sequences, 11% were seen once, and the ten largest hold 11%. These records were also assigned to another study, of T cells expressing NK-cell markers.

The specimen was PBMCs from blood, collected on the day of vaccination. These receptors were collected from a man aged 50 or older who received an inactivated influenza vaccine. CDR3s include the opening cysteine and the closing phenylalanine or tryptophan. A D gene is named only where the DNA matches it firmly. The size field is filled for only some rows; it gives once, few, many or a size class.

d_call | j_call | v_call | clone_size | cdr3_nt | cdr3_aa
- | TRBJ2-5 | TRBV7-9 | many | TGTGCCAGCAGCTCAGGACAGTTCCAAGAGACCCAGTACTTC | CASSSGQFQETQYF
- | TRBJ2-6 | TRBV11-2 | - | TGTGCCAGCAGCTTGAGGACAGCTCCTGGGGCCAACGTCCTGACTTTC | CASSLRTAPGANVLTF
TRBD2 | TRBJ2-1 | TRBV5-1 | few | TGCGCCAGCAGAAGCGGGGGGACCAACAATGAGCAGTTCTTC | CASRSGGTNNEQFF
- | TRBJ1-6 | TRBV20-1 | few | TGCAGTGCTAGGCGCCTTACGGCCAGTTACTCACCCCTCCACTTT | CSARRLTASYSPLHF
TRBD2 | TRBJ2-1 | TRBV12-3/TRBV12-4 | - | TGTGCCAGCAGTTTCCGACTAGCGGGAGTTAGTGAGCAGTTCTTC | CASSFRLAGVSEQFF
- | TRBJ2-1 | TRBV12-3/TRBV12-4 | - | TGTGCCAGCAGTTTTGACAACAGGGTTGCCTTTAGGGAGCAGTTCTTC | CASSFDNRVAFREQFF
TRBD2 | TRBJ2-5 | TRBV12-3/TRBV12-4 | many | TGTGCCAGCAGTTTACGCGGGAGGGTCCAAGAGACCCAGTACTTC | CASSLRGRVQETQYF
- | TRBJ2-3 | TRBV7-3 | - | TGTGCCAGCAGGTTTGGCGGGAGCACAGATACGCAGTATTTT | CASRFGGSTDTQYF
TRBD1 | TRBJ1-2 | TRBV6-1 | few | TGTGCCAGCATCAACAGGGACAGGGCCAATGGCTACACCTTC | CASINRDRANGYTF
- | TRBJ2-5 | TRBV18 | - | TGTGCCAGCTCACCATCCGCAGGGGAAGAGAACCAGTACTTC | CASSPSAGEENQYF
- | TRBJ2-3 | TRBV20-1 | few | TGCAGTGCTGTCAGGTTGGGCCTTGTTGCAGATACGCAGTATTTT | CSAVRLGLVADTQYF
TRBD1 | TRBJ2-1 | TRBV5-1 | - | TGCGCCAGCAGCCTACTGGGACAGGGGGCCCATGAGCAGTTCTTC | CASSLLGQGAHEQFF
- | TRBJ1-2 | TRBV7-8 | many | TGTGCCAGCAGCCCAGACAGGTCCCTCTTCCACGGCTACACCTTC | CASSPDRSLFHGYTF
TRBD1 | TRBJ1-1 | TRBV18 | - | TGTGCCAGCTCACCACCGACAGGGGAAGGGAACACTGAAGCTTTCTTT | CASSPPTGEGNTEAFF
- | TRBJ1-6 | TRBV12-3/TRBV12-4 | many | TGTGCCAGCAGTTCCAGTTCTTCACCCCTCCACTTT | CASSSSSSPLHF
- | TRBJ2-1 | TRBV20-1 | few | TGCAGTGCTAGAGAGGACCTTAGGGGTGAGCAGTTCTTC | CSAREDLRGEQFF
TRBD2 | TRBJ2-3 | TRBV9 | few | TGTGCCAGCAGCGTGGGGACTAGCGGGATCAGAAACACAGATACGCAGTATTTT | CASSVGTSGIRNTDTQYF
TRBD2 | TRBJ2-3 | TRBV11-2 | - | TGTGCCAGCAGACTACTAGCGGGAGGGTCACCTGGCACAGATACGCAGTATTTT | CASRLLAGGSPGTDTQYF
- | TRBJ1-1 | TRBV20-1 | few | TGCAGTGCTAGTACAGGGCCAACTGAAGCTTTCTTT | CSASTGPTEAFF
TRBD2 | TRBJ2-1 | TRBV6-2/TRBV6-3 | few | TGTGCCAGCACCGATCGACTAGCGGGAGCGTTTACAATGGGGAATGAGCAGTTCTTC | CASTDRLAGAFTMGNEQFF
TRBD2 | TRBJ2-3 | TRBV7-9 | few | TGTGCCAGCAGCTTAGGCCCCGGCGGGGGAGATACGCAGTATTTT | CASSLGPGGGDTQYF
- | TRBJ1-5 | TRBV5-1 | - | TGCGCCAGCAGCTTGGCAGAATTGGGGTCAGGTCAGCCCCAGCATTTT | CASSLAELGSGQPQHF
- | TRBJ1-5 | TRBV28 | few | TGTGCCAGCAGACGCCAGGACGGTCAGCCCCAGCATTTT | CASRRQDGQPQHF
- | TRBJ2-3 | TRBV12-3/TRBV12-4 | - | TGTGCCAGCAGTTTGACAGGGAGGTTGGGTCTTGGCACAGATACGCAGTATTTT | CASSLTGRLGLGTDTQYF
TRBD1 | TRBJ2-2 | TRBV6-1 | - | TGTGCCAGCAGTCCCCAGGGGGCAGGCGAGGAGCTGTTTTTT | CASSPQGAGEELFF
- | TRBJ2-2 | TRBV12-3/TRBV12-4 | many | TGTGCCAGCAGGACCAACGCGAACACCGGGGAGCTGTTTTTT | CASRTNANTGELFF
TRBD1 | TRBJ1-5 | TRBV15 | many | TGTGCCACGGAGTTGGACAGGGGGAAGCAGCCCCAGCATTTT | CATELDRGKQPQHF
- | TRBJ2-1 | TRBV14 | - | TGTGCCAGCAGCGATGCAGGGCCAAGTTCCTACAATGAGCAGTTCTTC | CASSDAGPSSYNEQFF
TRBD1 | TRBJ2-7 | TRBV19 | - | TGTGCCACAGGACAGGGAACGATTACCTACGAGCAGTACTTC | CATGQGTITYEQYF
TRBD2 | TRBJ2-5 | TRBV20-1 | - | TGCAGTGCTATTCAACCAGCGGGGGTGGAGACCCAGTACTTC | CSAIQPAGVETQYF
- | TRBJ1-1 | TRBV12-3/TRBV12-4 | - | TGTGCCAGCAGTTTTAACGGCGTGAACACTGAAGCTTTCTTT | CASSFNGVNTEAFF
TRBD2 | TRBJ2-3 | TRBV6-1 | - | TGTGCCAGCAACCCCGGGGGGGGAGATACGCAGTATTTT | CASNPGGGDTQYF
TRBD1 | TRBJ2-4 | TRBV19 | - | TGTGCCACACAGGACAGGCCTCTCCAGGTGGGGGACAAAAACATTCAGTACTTC | CATQDRPLQVGDKNIQYF
- | TRBJ2-5 | TRBV6-1 | - | TGTGCCAGCAGTGACAGGGTTCCCAAGGAGACCCAGTACTTC | CASSDRVPKETQYF
- | TRBJ1-1 | TRBV4-3 | few | TGCGCCAGCAGCCAAGAGTCGTCGTATGGTTATTCGAACACTGAAGCTTTCTTT | CASSQESSYGYSNTEAFF
TRBD2 | TRBJ2-7 | TRBV4-3 | - | TGCGCCAGCAGCCAAGGGACTAGCGCCTACGAGCAGTACTTC | CASSQGTSAYEQYF
- | TRBJ2-2 | TRBV30 | once | TGTGCCTGGAGTTCGGGAACCGGGGAGCTGTTTTTT | CAWSSGTGELFF
- | TRBJ1-5 | TRBV5-6 | - | TGTGCCACCAGGAGGGGTTATCAGCCCCAGCATTTT | CATRRGYQPQHF
TRBD2 | TRBJ2-1 | TRBV6-5 | few | TGTGCCAGCAGTTACACGCCGGGACTAGCTTACAATGAGCAGTTCTTC | CASSYTPGLAYNEQFF
- | TRBJ2-7 | TRBV10-3 | few | TGTGCCATCAGTAGCGGGACAAGCTCCTACGAGCAGTACTTC | CAISSGTSSYEQYF
- | TRBJ2-7 | TRBV12-3/TRBV12-4 | - | TGTGCCAGCACTCGGGGTTATGGGTCCTACGAGCAGTACTTC | CASTRGYGSYEQYF
- | TRBJ2-2 | TRBV12-3/TRBV12-4 | few | TGTGCCAGCAGTTCCTCAGGGAGCGGGGAGCTGTTTTTT | CASSSSGSGELFF
- | TRBJ1-1 | TRBV3-1 | many | TGTGCCAGCAGCCAAGGGGCAGGTCCTACTGAAGCTTTCTTT | CASSQGAGPTEAFF
TRBD1 | TRBJ2-5 | TRBV7-9 | few | TGTGCCAGCAGCTTAGCCGGGACAGCAAAAGAGACCCAGTACTTC | CASSLAGTAKETQYF
- | TRBJ1-1 | TRBV5-1 | - | TGCGCCAGCAGCTTGGTTGCGGACACTGAAGCTTTCTTT | CASSLVADTEAFF
- | TRBJ1-5 | TRBV20-1 | - | TGCAGTGCTAGACCTCTCATGGGGGATCTCGTTCAGCCCCAGCATTTT | CSARPLMGDLVQPQHF
- | TRBJ2-7 | TRBV20-1 | few | TGCAGTGCCCCCTCTCCAGGGTGGTTCTCCTACGAGCAGTACTTC | CSAPSPGWFSYEQYF
- | TRBJ1-1 | TRBV12-3/TRBV12-4 | - | TGTGCCAGCAGGTACTGGAACACTGAAGCTTTCTTT | CASRYWNTEAFF
- | TRBJ2-7 | TRBV4-2 | - | TGTGCCAGCAGCCAATTCGACAGCGGGCACTACGAGCAGTACTTC | CASSQFDSGHYEQYF